These 21 T cell receptor beta chains originate from one sample sequenced in a study of CXCR3-negative and CXCR3-positive naive CD8 T cells. Libraries of TRB cDNA were made by 5' RACE and carried UMIs. TCRdb reprocessed the 5' RACE reads; each CDR3 protein has one entry and no DNA is given. This sample's table has approximately 52,000 distinct CDR3 sequences. The sequenced material came from memory CD8+ T cells from blood. The receptors originated from a human donor in good health. Some clones in this sample may be carry-over from other donors' samples.

The V gene is TRBV3-1, the J gene TRBJ2-7. Germline V gene lookup returns CDR1 LGHDT and CDR2 YNNKEL (reference sequence). This CDR3 is built from 14 residues. This chain's CDR3 is CASTQEGSIYEQYF.

The gene calls are TRBV29-1 and TRBJ2-7. Germline lookup yields CDR1 SQVTM and CDR2 ANQGSEA. The CDR3 totals 12 residues. CDR3 protein: CSVEVANNEQYF.

This chain uses TRBV11-2 with TRBJ2-1; TCRdb returns TRBD1, unconfirmable since there is no DNA. The CDR3 is made up of 15 amino acids. In germline, CDR1 is SGHAT, CDR2 FQNNGV. This CDR3 reads CASSEGGGDYNEQFF. Variable domain in full (rest from reference TRBV11-2 and TRBJ2-1): EAGVAQSPRYKIIEKRQSVAFWCNPISGHATLYWYQQILGQGPKLLIQFQNNGVVDDSQLPKDRFSAERLKGVDSTLKIQPAKLEDSAVYLCASSEGGGDYNEQFFGPGTRLTVL.

The chain joins TRBV5-4 to TRBJ2-1. The CDR3 extends over 11 amino acids. Germline CDR1 and CDR2: SGHNT and YYREEE (reference sequence). The CDR3 protein is CASSLYNEQFF.

The chain joins TRBV3-1 to TRBJ1-1; the D gene TCRdb calls, TRBD1, cannot be checked with no DNA. Germline V gives CDR1 LGHDT, CDR2 YNNKEL (reference sequence). The CDR3 is 16 amino acids. This chain's CDR3 is CASSPITGRVKTEAFF.

The genes are TRBV7-8 and TRBJ2-1. Germline CDR1 is SGHVS and CDR2 is FQNEAQ. There are 15 residues in the CDR3. The CDR3 here is CASSPDISSYNEQFF.

This chain connects TRBV20-1 to TRBJ2-2; TCRdb gives TRBD1 as the D gene, but with no DNA this cannot be confirmed. CDR1 and CDR2 from the germline V gene are DFQATT and SNEGSKA (reference sequence). The CDR3 runs to 15 residues. Here the CDR3 reads CSARAGSGDSGELFF.

The chain employs TRBV15 and TRBJ2-1; lacking DNA, the TRBD1 call made by TCRdb goes unchecked. The CDR3 is made up of 13 amino acids. Germline V lookup: CDR1 LNHNV, CDR2 YYDKDF (reference sequence). The chain's CDR3 is CATSPGVVNEQFF.

This CDR3 reads CASSNTRHSDPLSLCEQYF. V and J are TRBV21-1 and TRBJ2-7; lacking DNA, the TRBD1 call made by TCRdb goes unchecked. TRBV21-1 is an annotated pseudogene. The CDR3 is 19 residues long.

This chain joins TRBV7-6 and TRBJ2-2; TCRdb's D gene call, TRBD1, goes unchecked for lack of DNA. Germline V gives CDR1 SGHVS, CDR2 FNYEAQ. This CDR3 spans 16 amino acids. CDR3 residues: CASSSTGPPWTGELFF.

The V and J genes are TRBV4-1 and TRBJ2-1. Germline-derived CDR1 and CDR2 are MGHRA and YSYEKL. The CDR3 length is 15 residues. CDR3 protein: CASSQDQSGYNEQFF.

The gene calls are TRBV2 and TRBJ2-4; the TCRdb call, TRBD2, lacks DNA for checking. The germline V gene encodes CDR1 SNHLY and CDR2 FYNNEI. The CDR3 consists of 20 residues. The CDR3 spells CASSEAGSGRPAGSSHIQYF.

The genes are TRBV5-1 and TRBJ2-7; TCRdb picks TRBD1, but there is no DNA to check that call. Germline values: CDR1 SGHRS, CDR2 YFSETQ. The CDR3 is 15 residues long. The CDR3 spells CASSLDRGPGYEQYF. The full variable domain, completed using reference TRBV5-1 and TRBJ2-7, is KAGVTQTPRYLIKTRGQQVTLSCSPISGHRSVSWYQQTPGQGLQFLFEYFSETQRNKGNFPGRFSGRQFSNSRSEMNVSTLELGDSALYLCASSLDRGPGYEQYFGPGTRLTVT.

This chain uses TRBV20-1 with TRBJ2-7; TCRdb names TRBD2, which stays unverified in the absence of DNA. CDR1 and CDR2 (germline): DFQATT, SNEGSKA (reference sequence). The CDR3 covers 15 residues. CDR3 sequence: CSARVGEATAYEQYF.

CDR3 region: CSVEGGTYNEQFF. The chain joins TRBV29-1 to TRBJ2-1. The CDR3 sequence is 13 residues long. CDR1 and CDR2 (germline): SQVTM, ANQGSEA.

The chain recombines TRBV13 with TRBJ2-7; TCRdb picks TRBD2, but there is no DNA to check that call. This CDR3 spans 16 amino acids. Per the germline V gene, CDR1 is PRHDT and CDR2 is FYEKMQ (reference sequence). The CDR3 region is CASSPSGTSGSYEQYF.

The chain recombines TRBV12-3 or TRBV12-4 with TRBJ2-4; TCRdb indicates TRBD2, and absent DNA this call remains unverified. The CDR3 has 13 amino acids. The CDR3 spells CASSSGGSNIQYF.

Considering frequency, this clonotype is medium-sized. This CDR3 is CSAEDQGVGTRTDTQYF. This chain links TRBV20-1 with TRBJ2-3; TCRdb picks TRBD1, but there is no DNA to check that call. This CDR3 has 17 amino acids. CDR1 and CDR2 from the germline V gene are DFQATT and SNEGSKA (reference sequence).

The chain employs TRBV6-2 or TRBV6-3 and TRBJ2-1; TCRdb names TRBD2, which stays unverified in the absence of DNA. CDR1 is MNHEY and CDR2 is SVGEGT in the germline V gene. The CDR3 loop spans 14 amino acids. This chain's CDR3 is CASGSSGGASEQFF.

This clonotype is medium-sized by frequency. The V call is TRBV5-1, the J call TRBJ2-7. This CDR3 is 14 amino acids long. From germline, CDR1 is SGHRS and CDR2 YFSETQ. CDR3 amino acids: CASSFAGDSYEQYF.

The CDR3 is CASSPGGAEAFF. The rearrangement uses TRBV9 and TRBJ1-1; TCRdb's assignment of TRBD1 cannot be checked, as there is no DNA. Germline values: CDR1 SGDLS, CDR2 YYNGEE. There are 12 residues in the CDR3. The full variable domain, with the rest looked up from reference TRBV9 and TRBJ1-1, is DSGVTQTPKHLITATGQRVTLRCSPRSGDLSVYWYQQSLDQGLQFLIQYYNGEERAKGNILERFSAQQFPDLHSELNLSSLELGDSALYFCASSPGGAEAFFGQGTRLTVV.